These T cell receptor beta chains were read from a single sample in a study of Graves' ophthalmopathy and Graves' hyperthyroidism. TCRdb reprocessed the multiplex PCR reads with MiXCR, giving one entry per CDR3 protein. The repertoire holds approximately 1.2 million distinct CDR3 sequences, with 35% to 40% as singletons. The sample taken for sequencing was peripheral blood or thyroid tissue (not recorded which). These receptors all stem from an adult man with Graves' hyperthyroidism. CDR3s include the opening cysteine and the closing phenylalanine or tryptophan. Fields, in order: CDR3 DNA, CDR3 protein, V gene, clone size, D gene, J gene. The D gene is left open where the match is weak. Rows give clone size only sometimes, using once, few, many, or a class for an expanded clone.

TGTGCCAGCAGCCCCAGGAACGAGCAGTACTTC	CASSPRNEQYF	TRBV13	many	-	TRBJ2-7
TGTGCCAGCAGCCCCAAGACCGGGACTGAAGCTTTCTTT	CASSPKTGTEAFF	TRBV11-2	few	-	TRBJ1-1
TGTGCCAGCGGCCCTAGCGGGGGGGCCTACGAGCAGTACTTC	CASGPSGGAYEQYF	TRBV12-3/TRBV12-4	few	TRBD2	TRBJ2-7
TGTGCCAGCAGTCCCCCCCTCCGGGCCCAAGAGACCCAGTACTTC	CASSPPLRAQETQYF	TRBV12-3/TRBV12-4	many	-	TRBJ2-5
TGTGCCAGCAGCTTAGCCCGGGATCTGGGGCCTGGATGGCCCCAGCATTTT	CASSLARDLGPGWPQHF	TRBV7-8	-	-	TRBJ1-5
TGCGCCAGCAGCCAAGATCTTGGGCAGGGGGCCGACGAGCAGTACTTC	CASSQDLGQGADEQYF	TRBV4-3	few	TRBD1	TRBJ2-7
TGTGCCAGCAGCCCCCACGGGGGGGCGCGCGGCAAAATGGCTTTCTTT	CASSPHGGARGKMAFF	TRBV7-9	few	-	TRBJ1-1
TGCAGCGTTGATGGGGGAGGGAGATACACTGAAGCTTTCTTT	CSVDGGGRYTEAFF	TRBV29-1	few	-	TRBJ1-1
TGTGCCAGCAGTTCCCTTGGGACAGGGGGCTTTAGGCCCCAGCATTTT	CASSSLGTGGFRPQHF	TRBV6-5	few	TRBD1	TRBJ1-5
TGTGCCAGCAGTGAAGAACTCTTAGGGATCTCGACCTTC	CASSEELLGISTF	TRBV6-6	-	-	TRBJ1-2
TGTGCCAGTAGGGCAGGACACACCATGGGCCACAATGAGCAGTTCTTC	CASRAGHTMGHNEQFF	TRBV19	-	-	TRBJ2-1
TGTGCCAGTAGTATTGGGCAGAAGAACACTGAAGCTTTCTTT	CASSIGQKNTEAFF	TRBV19	-	-	TRBJ1-1
TGTGCCAGCAGCTCCCAAGGACAGGCTGGGAGGGAGACCCAGTACTTC	CASSSQGQAGRETQYF	TRBV7-9	many	-	TRBJ2-5
TGTGCCACCCGAGACGGCCCGGGTCAGCCCCAGCATTTT	CATRDGPGQPQHF	TRBV6-6	few	-	TRBJ1-5
TGCGCCAGCAGCCAAGATCAGGGTAGCAATCAGCCCCAGCATTTT	CASSQDQGSNQPQHF	TRBV4-1	many	-	TRBJ1-5
TGCAGTGCTAGAGGGACAGGCTCTGGAAACACCTTC	CSARGTGSGNTF	TRBV20-1	-	TRBD1	TRBJ1-2
TGCGCCAGCAGTGAGTCAGGGAACGCAGATACGCAGTATTTT	CASSESGNADTQYF	TRBV10-2	-	-	TRBJ2-3
TGCAGTGCTAGAGATCCTGGGAGGCAGTTGGCCGGGGAGCTGTTTTTT	CSARDPGRQLAGELFF	TRBV20-1	many	-	TRBJ2-2
TGTGCCAGCAGCGCTGAGGACAGGGTCACTGAAGCTTTCTTT	CASSAEDRVTEAFF	TRBV9	many	TRBD1	TRBJ1-1
TGTGCCAGTAGTATTGGGACAGGGGACTCCGGGGCCAACGTCCTGACTTTC	CASSIGTGDSGANVLTF	TRBV19	many	TRBD1	TRBJ2-6
TGTGCCAGCAGCCCGCGGAGCGACTCCGAGCAGTACTTC	CASSPRSDSEQYF	TRBV9	-	-	TRBJ2-7
TGTGCCACCAGCAGAGACAGATTTAACACTGAAGCTTTCTTT	CATSRDRFNTEAFF	TRBV15	many	-	TRBJ1-1
TGTGCCAGCAGCCAAGAGGACAGGGACACTGAAGCTTTCTTT	CASSQEDRDTEAFF	TRBV3-1	many	TRBD1	TRBJ1-1